These 18 T cell receptor beta chains originate from one sample sequenced in a study of early T cells in non-severe SARS-CoV-2 infection. A single record per CDR3 protein comes from TCRdb applying MiXCR to the 5' RACE reads. The repertoire includes roughly 60,000 distinct CDR3 sequences, about 8% of them detected once, and about 3.4% sits in the top ten. Sequencing input: whole blood. These receptors were taken from an adult who was a healthcare worker with PCR-confirmed SARS-CoV-2 infection or an uninfected control (not recorded which).

This clonotype was recorded at least ten times. The genes are TRBV7-9 and TRBJ2-1; TRBD2 aligns across 7 bases. V lost 4 bases to trimming and J lost 4 bases; unmatched junction nucleotides: 10. CDR3 length: 16 residues. Looked up from germline, CDR1 is SEHNR and CDR2 is FQNEAQ (reference sequence). The CDR3 sequence is CASSSSGTRGYNEQFF. In DNA, the CDR3 is TGTGCCAGCAGCTCTAGCGGCACCCGGGGGTACAATGAGCAGTTCTTC.

The chain couples TRBV20-1 to TRBJ2-1; D possibly corresponds to TRBD2 (5 bases). In germline, CDR1 is DFQATT, CDR2 SNEGSKA (reference sequence). V lost 0 bases to trimming and J lost 7 bases, with 10 bases between them. The CDR3 spans 13 residues. This CDR3 is CSARELVTNEQFF. The CDR3 DNA follows: TGCAGTGCTAGAGAACTAGTTACGAATGAGCAGTTCTTC.

This clonotype was picked up many times. The chain couples TRBV10-3 to TRBJ2-7, with D unclear. The CDR3 extends over 12 amino acids. Between the trimmed V and J ends, which lost 8 bases and 3 bases, there was a span of 11 bases. Germline-derived CDR1 and CDR2 are ENHRY and SYGVKD. The chain's CDR3 is CAISQVGYEQYF. CDR3 nucleotides: TGTGCCATCTCCCAGGTGGGCTACGAGCAGTACTTC.

This sequence joins TRBV18 and TRBJ2-5, with D tentatively TRBD2 (6 bases). From germline, CDR1 is KGHSH and CDR2 LQKENI. CDR3 length: 13 residues. The V gene lost 6 bases and the J gene lost 3 bases, with 11 bases spanning the gap. This chain's CDR3 is CASSLRLEETQYF. Here the CDR3 DNA reads TGTGCCAGCTCTCTCCGACTAGAAGAGACCCAGTACTTC.

This clonotype turned up a few times. This sequence joins TRBV29-1 and TRBJ2-7, with TRBD1 matching over 9 bases. The trim removed 6 bases at V and 6 bases at J, leaving 3 bases unmatched. Germline V lookup: CDR1 SQVTM, CDR2 ANQGSEA. This CDR3 has 11 amino acids. The CDR3 nucleotides are TGCAGCGTGGCGACAGGGGGCGAGCAGTACTTC. Translated, it gives CSVATGGEQYF.

This clonotype was observed many times. V gene TRBV12-1 combines with J gene TRBJ2-7; no check of the table's D call, TRBD1, against the DNA was made. TRBV12-1 is noted as a pseudogene. The CDR3 is 19 amino acids. The chain's CDR3 is CASRWFFKLSTGSSYEQYF. CDR3 bases: TGTGCCAGCAGATGGTTTTTTAAACTCTCCACAGGAAGCTCCTACGAGCAGTACTTC.

This clonotype was detected ten times or more. The rearrangement links TRBV12-3 or TRBV12-4 to TRBJ2-1; 12 nucleotides align to TRBD2. This CDR3 spans 15 amino acids. Trimming took 2 bases from V and 8 from J; bases not matched to a gene: 4. CDR3 nucleotides: TGTGCCAGCAGTTTACTAGCGGGAGGGCTGGATGAGCAGTTCTTC. Amino acid sequence: CASSLLAGGLDEQFF.

This clonotype has at least ten counts. The chain employs TRBV20-1 and TRBJ2-2; a possible D gene is TRBD1 (6 bases). The CDR3 runs 12 residues. V gave up 6 bases and J gave up 6 bases, with 11 bases separating them. In germline, CDR1 is DFQATT, CDR2 SNEGSKA (reference sequence). In DNA form, the CDR3 reads TGCAGTGCCAGACAGGAGGCCGGGGAGCTGTTTTTT. Amino acids: CSARQEAGELFF.

This clonotype was observed many times. This rearrangement joins TRBV5-1 to TRBJ2-2; tentative D call: TRBD1 (5 bases). V was pared by 3 bases and J by 1 base, with 10 bases between. Germline-derived CDR1 and CDR2 are SGHRS and YFSETQ. This CDR3 has 15 amino acids. CDR3 nucleotides: TGCGCCAGCAGCTCGCAGGGAAAGAACACCGGGGAGCTGTTTTTT. Amino acid sequence: CASSSQGKNTGELFF.

There are a few counts of this clonotype. This chain links TRBV27 with TRBJ1-3; D gene uncertain. V shed 6 bases and J shed 2 bases, with 2 bases lying between them. Germline V gives CDR1 MNHEY, CDR2 SMNVEV (reference sequence). The CDR3 is 11 residues long. The CDR3 coding sequence is TGTGCCAGCAGGGCTGGAAACACCATATATTTT. This translates into CASRAGNTIYF.

This clonotype was observed many times. The V call is TRBV4-1, the J call TRBJ2-7, with D perhaps matching TRBD1 (6 bases). This CDR3 is built from 16 residues. Trimming cost V 4 bases and J 0 bases, with 16 bases left between them. Germline CDR1 MGHRA, CDR2 YSYEKL. The CDR3, as DNA: TGCGCCAGCAGCCTTATAACGGACAGCAGCTCCTACGAGCAGTACTTC. Translated, it gives CASSLITDSSSYEQYF.

The chain combines TRBV20-1 with TRBJ2-2, with D unclear. Germline V CDR1 and CDR2: DFQATT, SNEGSKA (reference sequence). V was cut by 2 bases and J by 8 bases, with 12 bases left in between. The CDR3 consists of 13 residues. The DNA of the CDR3 is TGCAGTGCTAGAAACCCCGTTTGGGGGGAGCTGTTTTTT. It yields the protein CSARNPVWGELFF.

This clonotype was counted at least ten times. The chain links TRBV7-9 to TRBJ2-1; TRBD2 agrees at 7 bases. The CDR3 sequence is 17 residues long. The J segment lost 4 bases and the V segment lost 1 base, leaving 10 bases of the junction unmatched. CDR1 is SEHNR and CDR2 is FQNEAQ in the germline V gene (reference sequence). As DNA, the CDR3 is TGTGCCAGCAGCTTAGTTCTGGTCGGGAGGACTTACAATGAGCAGTTCTTC. This sequence encodes CASSLVLVGRTYNEQFF.

V and J are TRBV2 and TRBJ2-1; D gene ambiguous. Between the trimmed V and J ends, which lost 3 bases and 2 bases, there was a span of 11 bases. The CDR3 is 15 amino acids. Germline CDR1 reads SNHLY; CDR2 reads FYNNEI. Here the CDR3 reads CASSDSWVPYNEQFF. CDR3 DNA: TGTGCCAGCAGTGATAGCTGGGTACCCTACAATGAGCAGTTCTTC.

This clonotype has just a few counts. This chain connects TRBV6-1 to TRBJ1-5; tentatively, D is TRBD1 (6 bases). The CDR3 consists of 14 residues. CDR1 is MNHNS and CDR2 is SASEGT in the germline V gene. The V and J ends lost 10 bases and 5 bases respectively, with 18 bases between them. In DNA form, the CDR3 reads TGTGCCACTGGGGACACTCAAGGGTATCAGCCCCAGCATTTT. Translating gives CATGDTQGYQPQHF.

J is TRBJ2-7 and V is TRBV5-6; 7 nucleotides agree with TRBD1. This CDR3 has 16 amino acids. Germline CDR1 reads SGHDT; CDR2 reads YYEEEE. V lost 3 bases to trimming and J lost 3 bases; unmatched junction nucleotides: 12. CDR3: CASSSPFTGDLYEQYF. The CDR3 DNA reads TGTGCCAGCAGCTCCCCTTTTACAGGGGACCTCTACGAGCAGTACTTC.

The DNA of the CDR3 is TGCAGTGCTAGAGACTTTGACCGGGCACGGAATGAGCAGTTCTTC. Its protein is CSARDFDRARNEQFF. This chain uses TRBV20-1 with TRBJ2-1; D is uncertain. The CDR3 extends over 15 amino acids. V lost 0 bases to trimming and J lost 7 bases, with 16 bases between them. Germline V gene data show CDR1 as DFQATT and CDR2 as SNEGSKA (reference sequence).

The chain uses TRBV20-1 and TRBJ2-7; TRBD2 matches 9 bases. The CDR3 contains 13 residues. CDR1 DFQATT and CDR2 SNEGSKA come from the germline V gene (reference sequence). CDR3 sequence (DNA): TGCAGCGCCGATAGCGGGAGTAGTTACGAGCAGTACTTC. It encodes CSADSGSSYEQYF.